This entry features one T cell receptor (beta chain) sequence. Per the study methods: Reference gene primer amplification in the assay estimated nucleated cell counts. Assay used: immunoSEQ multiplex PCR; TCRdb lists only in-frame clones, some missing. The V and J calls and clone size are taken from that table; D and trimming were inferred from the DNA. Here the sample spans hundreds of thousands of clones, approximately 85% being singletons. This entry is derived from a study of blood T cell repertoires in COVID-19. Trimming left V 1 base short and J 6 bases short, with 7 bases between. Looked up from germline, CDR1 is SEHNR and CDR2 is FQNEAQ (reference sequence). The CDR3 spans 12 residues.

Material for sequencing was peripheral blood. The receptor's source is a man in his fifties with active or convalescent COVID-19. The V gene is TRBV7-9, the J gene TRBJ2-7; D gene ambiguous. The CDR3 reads CASSLGSLEQYF. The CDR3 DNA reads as TGTGCCAGCAGCTTAGGGAGCCTCGAGCAGTACTTC. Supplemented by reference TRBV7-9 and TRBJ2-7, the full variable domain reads DTGVSQNPRHKITKRGQNVTFRCDPISEHNRLYWYRQTLGQGPEFLTYFQNEAQLEKSRLLSDRFSAERPKGSFSTLEIQRTEQGDSAMYLCASSLGSLEQYFGPGTRLTVT.